This T cell receptor beta chain came from a study of control samples from healthy donors and cancer patients. Assay used: immunoSEQ multiplex PCR; TCRdb lists only in-frame clones, some missing. The sample has fewer than 70,000 clones, roughly 92% seen once. Germline lookup yields CDR1 SEHNR and CDR2 FQNEAQ (reference sequence). V lost 1 base to trimming and J lost 4 bases; unmatched junction nucleotides: 6. CDR3 size: 15 residues. The source of this sequence is a man younger than 45 in good health. The V and J genes are TRBV7-9 and TRBJ1-1, with TRBD1 matching 7 bases. Source material: blood. CDR3 sequence: CASSLGQGVLTEAFF. DNA of the CDR3: TGTGCCAGCAGCTTAGGACAGGGAGTGCTCACTGAAGCTTTCTTT. The complete variable domain, with remaining parts taken from reference TRBV7-9 and TRBJ1-1, reads DTGVSQNPRHKITKRGQNVTFRCDPISEHNRLYWYRQTLGQGPEFLTYFQNEAQLEKSRLLSDRFSAERPKGSFSTLEIQRTEQGDSAMYLCASSLGQGVLTEAFFGQGTRLTVV.